The entry that follows covers one TCR beta chain sequence. Antigen unknown. CDR3 length: 15 amino acids. Between the trimmed V and J ends, which lost 6 bases and 11 bases, there was a span of 25 bases. CDR1 and CDR2 (germline): ENHRY, SYGVKD. This specimen comes from a study of beta chain features in type 1 diabetes. Reverse transcribing all isolated RNA meant expressed TCRB transcripts were sequenced. The method was immunoSEQ multiplex PCR; TCRdb's version includes in-frame clones alone and lacks a portion of them. The sample shows a few hundred thousand clones, 8.5% to 10% of them seen only once. CD4+ naive, central memory, regulatory and stem cell-like memory subsets were isolated by sorting on CD45RO/CCR7/CD25/CD127/CD95/CD27. Study-wide results and limits: Patients with Type 1 diabetes showed moderately but significantly shorter TCRB CDR3s in all four CD4+ subsets. A closer apparent resemblance between naive, central memory and Treg TCRB repertoires was seen in patients than in healthy donors.

This TCR came from a man younger than 45 with type 1 diabetes. The sequenced sample was central memory CD4+ T cells from blood. The V gene is TRBV10-3, the J gene TRBJ1-1, with D uncertain. CDR3 amino acids: CAISENRAQRAGAFF. The DNA of the CDR3 is TGTGCCATCAGCGAAAACCGGGCCCAAAGGGCGGGGGCTTTCTTT.